This paragraph covers one TCR beta chain sequence. Its target is not known. The CDR3 spans 16 residues. With V trimmed by 7 bases and J by 7 bases, 16 bases remained unmatched. Germline V CDR1 and CDR2: SNHLY, FYNNEI. This sample is part of a study of T cell responses to AZD1222 COVID-19 vaccine. The wider study: Pooled samples include second doses given at about 4 or 12 weeks. Study conclusions and caveats: Unmutated regions of variants are reportedly targeted by nearly half of spike-specific TCRs. Seropositive at baseline were only a handful of AZD1222 recipients. Spike-specific TCR breadth and depth grew following two AZD1222 doses.

Produced via immunoSEQ multiplex PCR; TCRdb's table is partial and in-frame only. This sample has about 55,000 clones, with around 90% found just once. This receptor was taken from an adult in good health. The sample in question was peripheral blood, obtained on day 0 of AZD1222 vaccination. J is TRBJ2-7 and V is TRBV2; 10 bases align to TRBD1. The CDR3 sequence: CASKGQGNMRVREQYF. CDR3 sequence (DNA): TGTGCCAGCAAGGGACAGGGGAATATGAGGGTTCGGGAGCAGTACTTC.